One and the same sample provided the 2 T cell receptor beta chains below, sequenced in a study of tissue T cells after allogeneic stem cell transplantation. The protocol was immunoSEQ multiplex PCR, while the TCRdb copy is restricted to in-frame clones and leaves out a portion. This sample carries about 6,300 clones, about three quarters of them seen once, and the ten largest clones take roughly 7%. This specimen was tissue from the rectum, taken at autopsy. The source is a woman aged 18 to 55 with breast cancer.

This clone was observed a handful of times. V is TRBV19 and J is TRBJ1-1; no reliable D call. CDR3 length equals 13 residues. CDR1 LNHDA and CDR2 SQIVND come from the germline V gene (reference sequence). V lost 7 bases and J lost 2, with 11 bases in between. CDR3 protein: CASNPGINTEAFF. As DNA, the CDR3 is TGTGCCAGTAATCCCGGAATAAACACTGAAGCTTTCTTT.

The J gene is TRBJ1-3, the V gene TRBV2; weak D call: TRBD1 (5 bases). V shed 4 bases and J shed 4 bases, with 20 bases lying between them. Germline V gene sequence: CDR1 SNHLY, CDR2 FYNNEI. CDR3 length: 17 amino acids. The CDR3 loop reads CASSVGTVGQSGNTIYF. CDR3 coding DNA: TGTGCCAGCAGTGTTGGGACCGTCGGGCAGTCCGGAAACACCATATATTTT.